Below, one T cell receptor (beta chain) is given with its context. Its antigen is not known. A read error is possible here, since a much larger clone lies one base away. The data originate from a study of T cells in Graves' hyperthyroidism and ophthalmopathy. Study observations and caveats: Within blood appeared most thyroid clonotypes that had expanded above 0.001. A model built on 13 V-J features separated ophthalmopathy from stable hyperthyroidism.

The V gene lost 5 bases and the J gene lost 9 bases, with 11 bases spanning the gap. The germline gives CDR1 SNHLY, CDR2 FYNNEI. The CDR3 runs to 12 residues. Uncontrolled infection, other autoimmune disease, pregnancy and lactation each barred patients from inclusion. The source material, RNA transcripts, was used to amplify TCR beta CDR3 regions. The HTBI set primed first-round TCR CDR3 RT-PCR. From the multiplex PCR reads, TCRdb called clonotypes with MiXCR, one entry per CDR3 protein. The sample records 490,000 or so distinct CDR3 sequences, roughly 21% being singletons. The J gene is TRBJ2-1, the V gene TRBV2; no definite D call. This sequence originates from a man aged 40-49 years with Graves' ophthalmopathy. Sequenced material: blood. CDR3 sequence (DNA): TGTGCCAGCAGTTCGACTGGTGGTGAGCAGTTCTTC. This sequence encodes CASSSTGGEQFF.